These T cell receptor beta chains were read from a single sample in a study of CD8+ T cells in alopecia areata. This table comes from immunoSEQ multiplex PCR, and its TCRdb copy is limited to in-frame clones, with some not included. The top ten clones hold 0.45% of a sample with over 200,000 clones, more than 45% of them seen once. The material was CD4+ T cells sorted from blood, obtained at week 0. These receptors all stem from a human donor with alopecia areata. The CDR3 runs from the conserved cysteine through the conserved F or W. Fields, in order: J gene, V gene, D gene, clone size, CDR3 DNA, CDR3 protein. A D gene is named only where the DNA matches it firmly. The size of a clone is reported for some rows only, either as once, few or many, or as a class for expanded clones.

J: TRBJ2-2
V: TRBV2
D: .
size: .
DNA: TGTGCCAGCAGTGGTGAGAGGACAGCGAACACCGGGGAGCTGTTTTTT
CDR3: CASSGERTANTGELFF

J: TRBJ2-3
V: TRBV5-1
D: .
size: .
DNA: TGCGCCAGCAGCTTGTTACAAAAGAGCACAGATACGCAGTATTTT
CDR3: CASSLLQKSTDTQYF

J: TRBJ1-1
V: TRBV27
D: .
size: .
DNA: TGTGCCAGCAGAACCACAGGGAGCCCTGAAGCTTTCTTT
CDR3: CASRTTGSPEAFF

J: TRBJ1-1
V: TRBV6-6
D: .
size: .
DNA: TGTGCCAGCAGGCAGCCGAACACTGAAGCTTTCTTT
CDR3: CASRQPNTEAFF

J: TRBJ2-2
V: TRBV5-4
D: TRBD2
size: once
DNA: TGTGCCAGCAGCCCTGGGGTCGCGGGGGGCCGCACCGGGGAGCTGTTTTTT
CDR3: CASSPGVAGGRTGELFF

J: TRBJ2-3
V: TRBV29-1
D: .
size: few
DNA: TGCAGCGTTGCTTTCAGGGTTGGCACAGATACGCAGTATTTT
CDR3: CSVAFRVGTDTQYF

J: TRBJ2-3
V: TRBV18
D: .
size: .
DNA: TGTGCCAGCTCACCACGGGTAGGACAGAGCACAGATACGCAGTATTTT
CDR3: CASSPRVGQSTDTQYF

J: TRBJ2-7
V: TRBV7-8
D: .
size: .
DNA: TGTGCCAGCAGTTACGGGAGCTCCTACGAGCAGTACTTC
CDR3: CASSYGSSYEQYF

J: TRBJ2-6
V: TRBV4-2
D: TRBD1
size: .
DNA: TGTGCCAGCAGCCAAGTGGGACAGGGAGCTGGGGCCAACGTCCTGACTTTC
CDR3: CASSQVGQGAGANVLTF

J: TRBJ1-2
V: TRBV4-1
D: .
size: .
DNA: TGCGCCAGCAGCCAAGTCGTTGGGACCAACTATGGCTACACCTTC
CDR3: CASSQVVGTNYGYTF

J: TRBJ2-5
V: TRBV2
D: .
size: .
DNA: TGTGCCAGCAGTGCACAGGCGGAAGAGACCCAGTACTTC
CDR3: CASSAQAEETQYF

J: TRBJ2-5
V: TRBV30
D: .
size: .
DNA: TGTGCCGCTAACGTAGCGGAGCAAGAGACCCAGTACTTC
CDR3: CAANVAEQETQYF

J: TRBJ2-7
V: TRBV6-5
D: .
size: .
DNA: TGTGCCAGCAGTACCCAGTTCGAGCAGTACTTC
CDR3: CASSTQFEQYF

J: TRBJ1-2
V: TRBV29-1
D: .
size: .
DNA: TGCAGCGTTGAGGACATTAGTAGCTATGGCTACACCTTC
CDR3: CSVEDISSYGYTF

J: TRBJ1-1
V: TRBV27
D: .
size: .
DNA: TGTGCCAGCAGATTGGGAGGGTTGTGGGACACTGAAGCTTTCTTT
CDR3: CASRLGGLWDTEAFF

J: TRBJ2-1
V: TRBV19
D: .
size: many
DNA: TGTGCCAGTAGTCAGGACTTCCCGAAAGTGCAGTTCTTC
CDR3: CASSQDFPKVQFF

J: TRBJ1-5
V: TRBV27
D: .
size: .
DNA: TGTGCCAGCAGTTCGGTCGGGGAAACGGGGCAGCCCCAGCATTTT
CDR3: CASSSVGETGQPQHF

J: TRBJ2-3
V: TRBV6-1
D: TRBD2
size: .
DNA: TGTGCCAGCAGTGACCTAGCGGGGGGAAGCACAGATACGCAGTATTTT
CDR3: CASSDLAGGSTDTQYF

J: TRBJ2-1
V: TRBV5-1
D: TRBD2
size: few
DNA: TGCGCCAGCAGCTCCGGAAGGACTAGCGGGAGTCCCAATGAGCAGTTCTTC
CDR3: CASSSGRTSGSPNEQFF

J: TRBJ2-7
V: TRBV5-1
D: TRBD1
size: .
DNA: TGCGCCAGCAGATATAACGACAGGGTTACCTACGAGCAGTACTTC
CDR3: CASRYNDRVTYEQYF

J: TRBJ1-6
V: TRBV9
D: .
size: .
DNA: TGTGCCAGCAGCTGCCAGTCGGGCATGCGGGAGAATTCACCCCTCCACTTT
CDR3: CASSCQSGMRENSPLHF

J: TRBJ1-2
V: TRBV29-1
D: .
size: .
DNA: TGCAGCGTTGAGGCTACGGGTATCGGCTCGGCCTATGGCTACACCTTC
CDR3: CSVEATGIGSAYGYTF

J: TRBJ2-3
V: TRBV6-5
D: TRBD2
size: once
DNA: TGTGCCAGCAAAATAGCGGGGGACACAGATACGCAGTATTTT
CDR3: CASKIAGDTDTQYF

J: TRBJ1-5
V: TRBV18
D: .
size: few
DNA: TGTGCCAGCTCACCTTCTCCAGATCAGCCCCAGCATTTT
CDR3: CASSPSPDQPQHF

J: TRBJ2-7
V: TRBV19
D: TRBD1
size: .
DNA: TGTGCCAGTAGTCCCCAGACAGGGGGCGGGTACGAGCAGTACTTC
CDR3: CASSPQTGGGYEQYF

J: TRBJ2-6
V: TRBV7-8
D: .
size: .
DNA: TGTGCCAGCAGCCGATCATTCAGGACAGCCTCTGGGGCCAACGTCCTGACTTTC
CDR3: CASSRSFRTASGANVLTF

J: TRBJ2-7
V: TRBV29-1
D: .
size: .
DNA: TGCAGCCCCGAAGGGGTCTACCCCCCCTACGAGCAGTACTTC
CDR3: CSPEGVYPPYEQYF

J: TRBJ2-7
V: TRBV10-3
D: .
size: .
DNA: TGTGCCATCAGTGCGCCCGGAACGGACCAGTACTTC
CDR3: CAISAPGTDQYF

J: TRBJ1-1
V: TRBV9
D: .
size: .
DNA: TGTGCCAGCGCCCCCGACCGGGACTATGAAGCTTTCTTT
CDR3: CASAPDRDYEAFF

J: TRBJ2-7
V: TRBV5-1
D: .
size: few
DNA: TGCGCCAGCAGCCTCGGAGGGATGAGGGTAAGCGAGCAGTACTTC
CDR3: CASSLGGMRVSEQYF

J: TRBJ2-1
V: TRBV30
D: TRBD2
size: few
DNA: TGTGCCTGGAGTGTACCCCTAGCGGGGGACTCCTACAATGAGCAGTTCTTC
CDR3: CAWSVPLAGDSYNEQFF

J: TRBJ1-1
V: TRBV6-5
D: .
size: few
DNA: TGTGCCAGCAGTTTCCCGTTGCGTGAAGCTTTCTTT
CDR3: CASSFPLREAFF

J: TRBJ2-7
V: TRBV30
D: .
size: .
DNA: TGTGCCTGGAGTGTGGGACGCTACGAGCAGTACTTC
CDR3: CAWSVGRYEQYF

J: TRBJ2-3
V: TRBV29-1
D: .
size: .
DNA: TGCAGCGTTGAGGACACCAGACCGTTCACAGATACGCAGTATTTT
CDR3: CSVEDTRPFTDTQYF

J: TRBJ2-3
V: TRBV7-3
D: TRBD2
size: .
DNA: TGTGCCAGCAGGATCGCAGCGGGGGCAGATACGCAGTATTTT
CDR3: CASRIAAGADTQYF

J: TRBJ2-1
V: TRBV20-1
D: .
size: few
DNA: TGCAGTGCCAGAACTTACAATGAGCAGTTCTTC
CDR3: CSARTYNEQFF

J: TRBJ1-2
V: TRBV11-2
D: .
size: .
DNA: TGTGCCAGCACCCCGAGGTACGGAGGCTACACCTTC
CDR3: CASTPRYGGYTF

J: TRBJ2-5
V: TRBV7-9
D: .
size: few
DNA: TGTGCCAGCAGCTTAGGGCGAGGAGGCGCAATCCAAGAGACCCAGTACTTC
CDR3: CASSLGRGGAIQETQYF